This T cell receptor beta chain comes out of a study of cytomegalovirus exposure and HLA in healthy donors (dated by TCRdb to the late 2010s). In terms of the full investigation: The 700 or so repertoires of the first cohort and the roughly 120 validation repertoires were produced on the same platform, according to a later analysis. The aim of the study was to test whether cataloging public T cell receptors could identify signatures of past pathogen exposure. To predict cytomegalovirus infection status, the study brought together high-throughput TCR immunosequencing, statistical association of individual TCRs with disease status, and machine learning. A separate validation cohort of 100 to 150 different subjects was used in addition to the roughly 670-subject first cohort.

The library relied on the immunoSEQ multiplex PCR assay. For the original study's pipeline: To diagnose cytomegalovirus status from the catalog of TCR beta chain sequences, a statistical classification framework was built. The clones in this table, taken by TCRdb from immuneACCESS, are in-frame only. Not every clone is retained; where verified, under half of the shortfall comes from an unresolved V gene, and the cause of the rest is unknown. V and J calls and clone size come straight from that table; D and trimming were deduced from the DNA. The table for this sample lists approximately 120,000 clones; roughly 90% of them were counted only once. The ten top clones hold roughly 2.1% of the sample. The investigation overall reported the following: A later analysis found that TCRs clustered in the first cohort also tended to co-occur in the 95 to 150 validation repertoires, with more than 90% of cluster scores above 0. Cytomegalovirus status was reported to be diagnosed by the classifier with high specificity and sensitivity in both the original and validation cohorts. The authors suggested that the approach could potentially be extended to other disease states and immunological phenotypes. In the study, roughly 160 TCR beta chains were listed as associated with cytomegalovirus. A later analysis lacked HLA typing for the validation cohort, so it scored co-occurrence in that cohort across all 110 or so repertoires. While some public TCRs were present in many individuals, most TCR sequences turned up only very rarely across donors. Three of the identified cytomegalovirus-associated TCR beta chains were confirmed in vitro to be specific for cytomegalovirus antigens.

The donors belonged to the validation cohort of about 130 subjects, which was separate from the approximately 700-subject first cohort. Points on this clone: What antigen it recognizes has not been identified. Base qualities are not recorded, but no much larger clone differs from it by a single base.

The CDR3, cysteine through phenylalanine, is 17 amino acids long. Only CDR3 DNA remains: 51 bases, in frame from the first base. Trimming takes 7 bases off V and 1 base off J; junction bases not matched to a gene: 18. CDR1 and CDR2 (SQVTM, ANQGSEA) derive from the germline V gene. The chain is encoded by TRBV29-1 joined to TRBJ2-7; TRBD1 fits 8 bases in the junction. This TCR came from a young woman in good health and CMV-seronegative. The sequencing sample was made of PBMCs. Here is the DNA: TGCAGCGGCAGAGAGACAGGGGAAAAAGGGGGTTCCTACGAGCAGTACTTC. Its amino acids are CSGRETGEKGGSYEQYF.